This TCR beta chain comes out of a study of shared clonotypes between healthy human individuals. Clones were read by immunoSEQ multiplex PCR, and TCRdb kept only the in-frame ones, dropping some. Here the sample spans about 2.3 million clones, just over 90% being singletons. CDR1 and CDR2 (germline): SGHNT, YYREEE (reference sequence). This CDR3 is 15 amino acids long. V was cut by 4 bases and J by 2 bases, with 15 bases left in between. Notes on this clone: Its antigen is unknown.

Study-wide results and caveats: Naive CD4 clonotype sharing across several donors was around 5.5%.

Sequencing input: naive CD4+ T cells from PBMCs. Subset noted: CD45RA+ positively selected. This TCR derives from a man between 18 and 35 years old in good health. Some clones in this sample may be carry-over from other donors' samples. The gene calls are TRBV5-4 and TRBJ2-5; no firm D call. The CDR3 reads CASSNKQSTQETQYF. The CDR3 region has the DNA TGTGCCAGCAGCAACAAACAGTCTACTCAAGAGACCCAGTACTTC.